This T cell receptor beta chain comes out of a study of blood T cells in healthy people across ages. Worth noting for this clonotype: Its target is unknown.

This CDR3 region has 14 residues. Looked up from germline, CDR1 is SGHRS and CDR2 is YFSETQ. Then a second PCR, running about 6 to 12 cycles, was carried out with a sample-barcoded 5' primer and a J-beta primer mix. TCRdb reprocessed the 5' RACE reads via MiXCR and lists one record per CDR3 protein. The table shows over a million distinct CDR3 sequences, with 25% occurring only once. Study-wide points: Long-lived donors exceeded aged donors in naive CD4+ cells and diversity.

The sample was also linked to a second study, of T cells of mothers and their children. In that study: The sample comes from nine or ten healthy Caucasian donors: mothers and children. The yield was over 9 million TCR beta CDR3 reads from each mother and roughly 3 million from each child. The study found slightly higher but non-significant overlap in related versus unrelated mother-child pairs.

The material sequenced was blood. The receptor's source is a girl aged 2-9 years in good health. The chain has TRBV5-1 and TRBJ2-5; tentative D call: TRBD2 (5 bases). The DNA end favors TRBJ2-7, so the J call may be wrong. CDR3 DNA sequence: TGCGCCAGCAGCTTGGAACTAGAAAACTACGAGCAGTACTTC. Protein sequence: CASSLELENYEQYF.